Presented here are 25 T cell receptor beta chains from one specimen sequenced in a study of T cell repertoires in cytomegalovirus infection. Antigen specificity for these receptors is unknown. TCRdb independently ran MiXCR on the reads; one entry per CDR3 protein. The table has a few hundred thousand distinct CDR3 sequences, 20% to 25% seen once. The sample in question was cultured PBMCs, obtained from culture after CMV antigen stimulation. These receptors all stem from a human donor in good health (CMV status not recorded). Some clones in this sample may be carry-over from other donors' samples.

This clonotype was observed a few times. The chain is built from TRBV9 and TRBJ2-3; D not certain. Germline loops: CDR1 SGDLS, CDR2 YYNGEE. There are 15 residues in the CDR3. The ends were cut back, 4 bases at V and 3 bases at J, with 15 bases in the middle. The CDR3, as DNA: TGTGCCAGCAGCCCATTATCACAGCGAACAGATACGCAGTATTTT. Its protein product is CASSPLSQRTDTQYF.

This clonotype was counted a few times. This sequence joins TRBV6-2 or TRBV6-3 and TRBJ2-1; D remains ambiguous. Germline V gives CDR1 MNHEY, CDR2 SVGEGT. V was pared by 8 bases and J by 7 bases, with 24 bases between. The CDR3 totals 16 residues. The CDR3 is CASRWVWGTPGNEQFF. CDR3 in DNA: TGTGCCAGCCGATGGGTGTGGGGAACCCCCGGGAATGAGCAGTTCTTC.

This clonotype appeared a single time. The V gene is TRBV28, the J gene TRBJ2-2; possibly TRBD1 for D (5 bases). The CDR3 covers 14 residues. Deletions cut 7 bases from V and 0 bases from J, with 9 bases between. The germline CDR1 and CDR2 sequences are MDHEN and SYDVKM. CDR3 amino acids: CASTDTSNTGELFF. The DNA of the CDR3 is TGTGCCAGCACGGACACCTCGAACACCGGGGAGCTGTTTTTT.

At least ten counts were recorded for this clonotype. V is TRBV7-2 and J is TRBJ2-3; D gene ambiguous. The CDR3 totals 12 residues. CDR1 and CDR2 from the germline V gene are SGHTA and FQGNSA. Trimming removed 3 bases at V and 4 bases at J, with 5 bases between. CDR3 in DNA: TGTGCCAGCAGCTTTCGATCAGATACGCAGTATTTT. Translated: CASSFRSDTQYF. The variable domain in full, completed from reference TRBV7-2 and TRBJ2-3, reads GAGVSQSPSNKVTEKGKDVELRCDPISGHTALYWYRQSLGQGLEFLIYFQGNSAPDKSGLPSDRFSAERTGGSVSTLTIQRTQQEDSAVYLCASSFRSDTQYFGPGTRLTVL.

V and J are TRBV20-1 and TRBJ2-5; 11 bases align to TRBD2. Trimming at V came to 1 base and at J to 4 bases, leaving 17 bases not matched to a gene. The CDR3 spans 19 residues. CDR1 is DFQATT and CDR2 is SNEGSKA in the germline V gene (reference sequence). The CDR3 here is CSARVLLAGVFGRGETQYF. The CDR3 coding sequence is TGCAGTGCTAGAGTCTTACTAGCGGGAGTCTTCGGGCGCGGAGAGACCCAGTACTTC.

This clonotype appeared once. The CDR3 bases are TGTGCCAGCACCTCCCACCTCCGGGACGGCTCCTACGAGCAGTACTTC. Protein: CASTSHLRDGSYEQYF. The V gene is TRBV27, the J gene TRBJ2-7; D may match TRBD1 or TRBD2 (5 bases each). From germline, CDR1 is MNHEY and CDR2 SMNVEV (reference sequence). The CDR3 spans 16 residues. Trimming left V 7 bases short and J 0 bases short, with 19 bases between.

The V and J genes are TRBV7-2 and TRBJ2-7, with D perhaps matching TRBD2 (6 bases). Per the germline V gene, CDR1 is SGHTA and CDR2 is FQGNSA. The CDR3 runs 15 residues. V lost 0 bases and J lost 4, with 13 bases in between. CDR3 residues: CASSLAGGNTYEQYF. The DNA for the CDR3 is TGTGCCAGCAGCTTAGCCGGCGGGAATACTTACGAGCAGTACTTC.

This clonotype was observed at least ten times. The rearrangement uses TRBV6-2 or TRBV6-3 and TRBJ2-2, with TRBD2 identical over 8 bases. This CDR3 spans 14 amino acids. The V segment lost 7 bases and the J segment 4 bases; nucleotides outside the gene matches: 5. The germline V gene has CDR1 MNHEY and CDR2 SVGEGT. The DNA of the CDR3 is TGTGCCAGCATGAGGAGCGGGGGCACCGGGGAGCTGTTTTTT. Translated, it gives CASMRSGGTGELFF.

J is TRBJ2-1 and V is TRBV20-1; 7 bases are shared with TRBD2. Germline loops: CDR1 DFQATT, CDR2 SNEGSKA (reference sequence). V lost 2 bases and J lost 8; bases outside the gene matches: 6. The CDR3 length is 13 residues. The CDR3 sequence is CSARRSGVYEQFF. CDR3 sequence (DNA): TGCAGTGCTAGACGGAGCGGGGTCTATGAGCAGTTCTTC.

This clonotype was observed a handful of times. V usage is TRBV10-3 and J usage is TRBJ2-3; the match to TRBD2 covers 8 bases. Trimming cost V 11 bases and J 0 bases; bases outside gene matches: 1. The CDR3 contains 12 residues. CDR1 ENHRY and CDR2 SYGVKD come from the germline V gene. The CDR3 region has the DNA TGTGCCTCGGGGGGGAGCACAGATACGCAGTATTTT. As protein: CASGGSTDTQYF.

This chain connects TRBV30 to TRBJ1-5; D is perhaps TRBD1 (5 bases). Trimming removed 3 bases from V and 4 bases from J, with 10 bases in between. This CDR3 has 13 amino acids. The germline gives CDR1 GTSNPN, CDR2 SVGIG (reference sequence). CDR3 amino acids: CAWSAAGNQPQHF. For the CDR3, the DNA is TGTGCCTGGAGCGCAGCAGGGAATCAGCCCCAGCATTTT.

This clonotype was counted at least ten times. The chain is built from TRBV7-9 and TRBJ2-5, with 7 positions matching TRBD1. J gave up 1 base and V 3 bases, and 2 bases lay outside the gene matches. This CDR3 contains 14 residues. Germline lookup yields CDR1 SEHNR and CDR2 FQNEAQ (reference sequence). The CDR3 nucleotides are TGTGCCAGCAGCTTTGGGGACAGCCAAGAGACCCAGTACTTC. Protein sequence: CASSFGDSQETQYF.

This clonotype came up many times. J is TRBJ1-5 and V is TRBV12-3 or TRBV12-4; D perhaps matches TRBD1 (6 bases). The CDR3 length is 14 residues. Trimming cost V 6 bases and J 3 bases, with 12 bases left between them. DNA for the CDR3: TGTGCCAGCAGCCTAGGGGGACCCAATCAGCCCCAGCATTTT. Translating gives CASSLGGPNQPQHF.

The chain uses TRBV28 and TRBJ2-7; no firm D call. Germline CDR1 reads MDHEN; CDR2 reads SYDVKM. This CDR3 is 14 amino acids long. V dropped 4 bases and J dropped 4 bases, with 14 bases sitting between them. The CDR3 loop reads CASSSPGRKYEQYF. CDR3 DNA: TGTGCCAGCAGTTCTCCCGGGCGGAAATACGAGCAGTACTTC. Drawing the rest from reference TRBV28 and TRBJ2-7, the complete variable domain is DVKVTQSSRYLVKRTGEKVFLECVQDMDHENMFWYRQDPGLGLRLIYFSYDVKMKEKGDIPEGYSVSREKKERFSLILESASTNQTSMYLCASSSPGRKYEQYFGPGTRLTVT.

The chain carries TRBV3-1 and TRBJ1-2; 9 bases match TRBD1. This CDR3 comprises 15 residues. Unmatched junction bases numbered 10, after V lost 3 bases and J lost 8 bases. Germline V gene data show CDR1 as LGHDT and CDR2 as YNNKEL (reference sequence). The CDR3 region has the DNA TGTGCCAGCAGCCAGTACACGACAGGGGGAGGGGGCTACACCTTC. Protein: CASSQYTTGGGGYTF.

The rearrangement uses TRBV7-2 and TRBJ2-1, with TRBD2 matching over 8 bases. Germline V CDR1 and CDR2: SGHTA, FQGNSA. The CDR3 is 16 residues long. J gave up 9 bases and V 4 bases, and 14 bases lay outside the gene matches. The CDR3 region is CASSSPGQRELGEQFF. The CDR3 nucleotides read TGTGCCAGCAGCTCCCCTGGGCAGCGGGAGTTGGGTGAGCAGTTCTTC.

This clonotype occurred many times. V and J are TRBV7-2 and TRBJ1-3, with D possibly being TRBD1 (6 bases). Germline loops: CDR1 SGHTA, CDR2 FQGNSA. The CDR3 has 15 amino acids. V was pared by 1 base and J by 2 bases, with 9 bases between. CDR3 sequence: CASSLETGAGNTIYF. In nucleotides, the CDR3 is TGTGCCAGCAGCTTAGAGACAGGTGCTGGAAACACCATATATTTT. Variable domain in full (rest from reference TRBV7-2 and TRBJ1-3): GAGVSQSPSNKVTEKGKDVELRCDPISGHTALYWYRQSLGQGLEFLIYFQGNSAPDKSGLPSDRFSAERTGGSVSTLTIQRTQQEDSAVYLCASSLETGAGNTIYFGEGSWLTVV.

This clonotype was detected many times. The V call is TRBV7-2, the J call TRBJ2-4, with 7 bases matching TRBD1. V gave up 5 bases and J gave up 0 bases; unmatched junction bases: 4. The CDR3 is made up of 15 amino acids. In germline, CDR1 is SGHTA, CDR2 FQGNSA. The CDR3 loop reads CASSEQGLAKNIQYF. CDR3 coding DNA: TGTGCCAGCAGCGAACAGGGGCTAGCCAAAAACATTCAGTACTTC.

This clonotype came up many times. This chain uses TRBV5-8 with TRBJ1-1; 7 nucleotides line up with TRBD1. Germline V gene data show CDR1 as SGHTS and CDR2 as YDEGEE. This CDR3 comprises 14 residues. V lost 4 bases, J lost 1 base, and 4 bases stayed unmatched. The CDR3 nucleotides read TGTGCCAGCAGCGGCGGGACAGCGAACACTGAAGCTTTCTTT. Amino acids: CASSGGTANTEAFF. The full variable domain, with the rest looked up from reference TRBV5-8 and TRBJ1-1, is EAGVTQSPTHLIKTRGQQATLRCSPISGHTSVYWYQQALGLGLQFLLWYDEGEERNRGNFPPRFSGRQFPNYSSELNVNALELEDSALYLCASSGGTANTEAFFGQGTRLTVV.

This clonotype has only a few counts. This rearrangement joins TRBV20-1 to TRBJ2-5, with D possibly being TRBD2 (6 bases). The CDR3 runs to 11 residues. The V end lost 1 base, the J end lost 7 bases, and 7 bases lay between the germline ends. Germline V CDR1 and CDR2: DFQATT, SNEGSKA (reference sequence). The CDR3 sequence: CSARGGMTQYF. DNA for the CDR3: TGCAGTGCTAGAGGCGGGATGACCCAGTACTTC.

The rearrangement uses TRBV30 and TRBJ1-1; D might be TRBD1 (6 bases). V lost 2 bases to trimming and J lost 3 bases, with 16 bases between them. The CDR3 totals 15 residues. The germline CDR1 and CDR2 sequences are GTSNPN and SVGIG (reference sequence). CDR3 DNA: TGTGCCTGGAGTCGGTGGGGGGGCGCGGACACTGAAGCTTTCTTT. Encoded protein: CAWSRWGGADTEAFF.

A few counts support this clonotype. This chain links TRBV10-3 with TRBJ2-7, with TRBD2 matching over 8 bases. Germline lookup yields CDR1 ENHRY and CDR2 SYGVKD. CDR3 length: 14 amino acids. Germline trimming cut 5 bases from V and 0 bases from J; bases unmatched to any gene: 3. The CDR3 sequence is CAISRGGFSYEQYV. The CDR3 nucleotides are TGTGCCATCAGTCGGGGGGGTTTCTCCTACGAGCAGTACGTC.

This clonotype has at least ten counts. The genes are TRBV7-2 and TRBJ2-5, with TRBD1 identical over 8 bases. The junction had 12 bases not matched to a gene; V was cut back by 2 bases and J by 4 bases. The CDR3 covers 17 residues. Germline lookup yields CDR1 SGHTA and CDR2 FQGNSA. Here the CDR3 reads CASSLNLVAGGGETQYF. DNA for the CDR3: TGTGCCAGCAGCTTAAATTTGGTCGCAGGGGGCGGAGAGACCCAGTACTTC.

The rearrangement links TRBV7-2 to TRBJ2-3; 8 positions match TRBD2. The V segment lost 5 bases and the J segment 6 bases; nucleotides outside the gene matches: 16. The CDR3 loop spans 17 amino acids. Germline loops: CDR1 SGHTA, CDR2 FQGNSA. This CDR3 reads CASSLEGAGDLTDTQYF. The CDR3 DNA is TGTGCCAGCAGCCTAGAGGGAGCGGGAGACCTCACGGATACGCAGTATTTT.

J is TRBJ1-3 and V is TRBV6-1, with D unresolved. V lost 4 bases and J lost 0, with 13 bases in between. In germline, CDR1 is MNHNS, CDR2 SASEGT. The CDR3 loop spans 16 amino acids. CDR3 in DNA: TGTGCCAGCAGTGTAGCGACTGGAAGCTCTGGAAACACCATATATTTT. Protein product: CASSVATGSSGNTIYF.